Reported below is one T cell receptor (beta chain). This CDR3 contains 16 residues. Losses at the gene ends were 6 bases for V and 8 bases for J; bases not matched to a gene: 13. Germline V gives CDR1 MNHEY, CDR2 SVGEGT. This entry is derived from a study of blood T cell repertoires in COVID-19. About the research overall: Nucleic acid was either cDNA or gDNA, and it came from T cells, B-cell-depleted T cells, or PBMCs.

Profiling relied on immunoSEQ multiplex PCR, and the TCRdb table lists in-frame clones only, not all of them. The sample carries just under 55,000 clones, less than 95% recorded once. Sequenced material: peripheral blood. The chain carries TRBV6-2 or TRBV6-3 and TRBJ2-2, with TRBD1 matching over 9 bases. This receptor was taken from a woman between 35 and 50 years old with active COVID-19. The DNA of the CDR3 is TGTGCCAGCAGCAAAGCACAGGGGGCGATGCCTGGGGAGCTGTTTTTT. Protein: CASSKAQGAMPGELFF.